This is a list of T cell receptor beta chains from one sample in a study of metastatic and nonmetastatic thyroid tumors. TCRdb reanalyzed the PCR reads via MiXCR. The sample lists 30,000 to 45,000 clones; 20% to 30% were seen once. The sequenced sample consisted of blood. Receptors were obtained from a female donor with papillary thyroid cancer or a benign thyroid nodule (not recorded which). Some clones in this sample may be carry-over from other donors' samples. Both conserved end residues are part of each CDR3. A D gene is named only where the DNA matches it firmly. For some rows the clone size is stated as once, few or many, or as a class when expanded; others skip it.

J	D	V	size	CDR3	DNA
TRBJ1-1	NA	TRBV19	many	CASSMSPAGAGNTEAFF	TGTGCCAGTAGTATGTCTCCCGCAGGGGCTGGGAACACTGAAGCTTTCTTT
TRBJ1-5	NA	TRBV7-8	NA	CASSLGCTGRHQPQHF	TGTGCCAGCAGCTTAGGATGTACAGGCCGGCATCAGCCCCAGCATTTT
TRBJ1-2	NA	TRBV4-3	medium-sized	CASSQERTVNYGYTF	TGCGCCAGCAGCCAAGAGAGAACGGTTAACTATGGCTACACCTTC
TRBJ1-2	NA	TRBV7-8	many	CASSTARGPANYGYTF	TGTGCCAGCAGCACGGCCCGCGGACCGGCTAACTATGGCTACACCTTC
TRBJ1-1	NA	TRBV6-1	medium-sized	CASSESFRVMNTEAFF	TGTGCCAGCAGTGAAAGCTTCAGGGTCATGAACACTGAAGCTTTCTTT
TRBJ2-5	NA	TRBV4-2	many	CASSQDRGGKETQYF	TGTGCCAGCAGCCAAGATCGAGGGGGAAAAGAGACCCAGTACTTC
TRBJ2-5	NA	TRBV27	few	CASSRTGEWETKYF	TGTGCCAGCAGCCGAACGGGGGAGTGGGAGACCAAGTACTTC
TRBJ1-6	NA	TRBV27	medium-sized	CASSRPAGHSPLHF	TGTGCCAGCAGTCGGCCGGCGGGGCATTCACCCCTCCACTTT
TRBJ1-6	NA	TRBV28	few	CASSLGGAKNSPLHF	TGTGCCAGCAGCCTCGGGGGGGCTAAGAATTCACCCCTCCACTTT
TRBJ2-5	NA	TRBV24-1	NA	CATSDRTGSPEEETQYF	TGTGCCACCAGTGATCGCACGGGTTCCCCGGAGGAAGAGACCCAGTACTTC
TRBJ2-7	NA	TRBV28	NA	CASSDSGDYEQYF	TGTGCCAGCAGTGATTCGGGGGACTACGAGCAGTACTTC
TRBJ1-4	NA	TRBV3-1	once	CASSYRYEKLFF	TGTGCCAGCAGCTACCGGTACGAAAAACTGTTTTTT
TRBJ2-5	TRBD2	TRBV6-1	medium-sized	CASSETSGGAETQYF	TGTGCCAGCAGTGAAACTAGCGGGGGGGCAGAGACCCAGTACTTC
TRBJ1-4	NA	TRBV27	many	CASSPGPTTNEKLFF	TGTGCCAGCAGTCCGGGACCGACAACTAATGAAAAACTGTTTTTT
TRBJ1-1	NA	TRBV6-1	many	CASTRWGDTEAFF	TGTGCCAGCACCCGTTGGGGGGACACTGAAGCTTTCTTT
TRBJ2-5	NA	TRBV4-1	many	CASSPIILVQETQYF	TGCGCCAGCAGCCCGATAATCCTAGTCCAAGAGACCCAGTACTTC
TRBJ1-2	NA	TRBV7-6	once	CASSVQPSPGCCYTF	TGTGCCAGCAGCGTACAACCCTCGCCAGGGTGTTGCTACACCTTC
TRBJ2-7	TRBD2	TRBV30	few	CTWGAIRTSGGSYEQYF	TGTACCTGGGGTGCAATAAGGACTAGCGGGGGCTCCTACGAGCAGTACTTC
TRBJ2-2	TRBD2	TRBV9	many	CASSVTSGRELFF	TGTGCCAGCAGCGTAACTAGCGGGAGGGAGCTGTTTTTT
TRBJ1-5	NA	TRBV28	few	CVSSRAALSQHF	TGTGTCAGCAGTAGGGCTGCGTTGTCCCAGCATTTT
TRBJ2-1	TRBD2	TRBV9	few	CASSVADSGLYNEQFF	TGTGCCAGCAGCGTAGCAGATAGCGGGTTGTACAATGAGCAGTTCTTC
TRBJ2-7	NA	TRBV30	NA	CAWSVGRGIYEQYF	TGTGCCTGGAGTGTGGGCAGGGGTATCTACGAGCAGTACTTC
TRBJ2-1	NA	TRBV12-3/TRBV12-4	many	CASSQGHYNEQFF	TGTGCCAGCAGCCAGGGTCACTACAATGAGCAGTTCTTC
TRBJ2-1	NA	TRBV30	many	CAWNLNGNEQFF	TGTGCCTGGAATCTAAATGGAAATGAGCAGTTCTTC
TRBJ2-3	NA	TRBV5-1	many	CASCREPRVAATQYF	TGCGCCAGCTGTCGCGAGCCGCGCGTCGCAGCTACGCAGTATTTT
TRBJ1-1	NA	TRBV20-1	once	CSAEGNEAFF	TGCAGTGCGGAGGGGAATGAAGCTTTCTTT
TRBJ2-3	NA	TRBV5-8	many	CASSPGLRTDTQYF	TGTGCCAGCAGCCCCGGACTACGCACAGATACGCAGTATTTT
TRBJ2-7	TRBD1	TRBV2	NA	CASSAGQGAPGVRLGEQYF	TGTGCCAGCAGTGCCGGACAGGGGGCGCCCGGAGTGAGACTCGGCGAGCAGTACTTC
TRBJ1-2	TRBD1	TRBV5-6	many	CASSPDRDYGYTF	TGTGCCAGCAGCCCCGACAGGGACTATGGCTACACCTTC
TRBJ2-3	NA	TRBV30	many	CAWTTGGTDTQYF	TGTGCCTGGACAACGGGGGGCACAGATACGCAGTATTTT
TRBJ1-1	NA	TRBV5-6	many	CASSLPGTVNTEAFF	TGTGCCAGCAGCTTGCCCGGGACGGTGAACACTGAAGCTTTCTTT
TRBJ1-2	NA	TRBV28	NA	CASSSSWTANYGYTF	TGTGCCAGCAGTTCCTCGTGGACAGCTAACTATGGCTACACCTTC
TRBJ1-5	NA	TRBV6-5	medium-sized	CASSYSSNQPQHF	TGTGCCAGCAGTTATAGTAGCAATCAGCCCCAGCATTTT
TRBJ1-2	TRBD1	TRBV4-3	many	CASSQQGAGGYTF	TGCGCCAGCAGCCAGCAGGGGGCTGGGGGCTACACCTTC
TRBJ1-5	NA	TRBV28	few	CASSSQGNQPQHF	TGTGCCAGCAGTTCACAGGGTAATCAGCCCCAGCATTTT
TRBJ2-3	NA	TRBV5-1	many	CASSLEGRTSTDTQYF	TGCGCCAGCAGCTTGGAGGGAAGGACTAGCACAGATACGCAGTATTTT
TRBJ2-3	NA	TRBV30	many	CAWRTGGTSTDTQYF	TGTGCCTGGAGGACGGGCGGGACTAGCACAGATACGCAGTATTTT
TRBJ2-7	TRBD2	TRBV3-1	NA	CASSPGTSGYEQYF	TGTGCCAGCAGCCCTGGGACTAGTGGATACGAGCAGTACTTC
TRBJ2-1	NA	TRBV6-6	NA	CASSYTGDPSNEKFF	TGTGCCAGCAGTTACACGGGGGACCCCAGCAATGAGAAGTTCTTC
TRBJ1-3	NA	TRBV3-1	many	CASRTISGDVFRGNTIYF	TGTGCCAGCAGAACCATCTCTGGTGATGTGTTCCGTGGAAACACCATATATTTT
TRBJ1-4	NA	TRBV10-3	many	CASARVKEKLFF	TGTGCCAGTGCCAGGGTGAAAGAAAAACTGTTTTTT
TRBJ2-1	TRBD2	TRBV11-2	NA	CASSFLMTSSYNEQFF	TGTGCCAGCAGCTTCTTGATGACTAGCAGCTACAATGAGCAGTTCTTC
TRBJ2-5	TRBD2	TRBV7-2	many	CASRPAGGPGETQYF	TGTGCCAGCCGTCCAGCGGGGGGGCCAGGAGAGACCCAGTACTTC
TRBJ1-2	NA	TRBV18	NA	CASSTDRTPNYGYTF	TGTGCCAGCTCAACCGACAGGACTCCTAACTATGGCTACACCTTC
TRBJ1-3	NA	TRBV7-8	NA	CASSLVGGVGNTIYF	TGTGCCAGCAGCTTAGTCGGGGGGGTTGGAAACACCATATATTTT
TRBJ2-6	NA	TRBV7-2	many	CASSRAASGANVLTF	TGTGCCAGCAGCCGGGCGGCCTCTGGGGCCAACGTCCTGACTTTC
TRBJ2-1	TRBD2	TRBV20-1	NA	CSAPLAGGPGEQFF	TGCAGTGCTCCACTAGCGGGAGGGCCTGGTGAGCAGTTCTTC
TRBJ2-7	NA	TRBV7-2	few	CASRSGPLEQYF	TGTGCCAGCAGGTCCGGGCCCCTCGAGCAGTACTTC
TRBJ2-5	NA	TRBV7-9	NA	CASRSAWLRETHYF	TGTGCCAGCAGATCCGCCTGGTTAAGGGAGACCCATTACTTC
TRBJ1-6	TRBD1	TRBV4-3	many	CASSPTGDRSPLHF	TGCGCCAGCAGCCCCACAGGGGATCGCTCACCCCTCCACTTT
TRBJ2-1	NA	TRBV11-3	NA	CASSSGPSQDEQFF	TGTGCCAGCAGTTCAGGCCCCAGTCAGGATGAGCAGTTCTTC
TRBJ2-1	TRBD2	TRBV20-1	NA	CSACGTSGIGEQFF	TGCAGTGCCTGTGGGACTAGCGGGATCGGTGAGCAGTTCTTC
TRBJ1-1	NA	TRBV27	NA	CASSGGQNEAFF	TGTGCCAGCAGTGGAGGACAAAATGAAGCTTTCTTT
TRBJ2-5	TRBD1	TRBV5-1	NA	CATRAGQDGSQFQETQYF	TGCGCCACCAGGGCTGGACAGGACGGATCCCAGTTCCAAGAGACCCAGTACTTC
TRBJ2-3	TRBD1	TRBV20-1	many	CSAGTGQAGRTDTQYF	TGCAGTGCTGGGACAGGGCAAGCGGGAAGGACAGATACGCAGTATTTT
TRBJ2-7	TRBD1	TRBV4-2	many	CASRHSKGASGPYEQYF	TGTGCCAGCAGACACAGTAAGGGGGCGAGCGGCCCCTACGAGCAGTACTTC
TRBJ2-5	TRBD1	TRBV5-1	NA	CASSEGTGQETQYF	TGCGCCAGCAGCGAGGGGACAGGCCAAGAGACCCAGTACTTC